This T cell receptor beta chain was profiled in a study of Ad26.COV2.S vaccination and SARS-CoV-2 variants. Study information: Ad26.COV2.S arm of COV1001 included the donor.

This CDR3 comprises 16 residues. The germline V gene has CDR1 KGHSH and CDR2 LQKENI. The junction had 11 bases not matched to a gene; V was cut back by 3 bases and J by 6 bases. Treatment noted: some 20 received Ad26.COV2.S at low or high dose, single or two shots; several received placebo; per-sample allocation not given. Sampling happened 63 days after the first vaccine or placebo injection. Using immunoSEQ multiplex PCR, the repertoire was profiled, and TCRdb retains in-frame clones only, with some absent. The table shows 350,000 to 450,000 clones, with 70% to 90% occurring only once. The sample was peripheral blood, taken in a trial of Ad26.COV2.S vaccine versus placebo. The clonotype comes from a person between 18 and 65 years old who received the Ad26.COV2.S COVID-19 vaccine or a placebo. This chain connects TRBV18 to TRBJ1-2; 9 nucleotides line up with TRBD1. The CDR3: CASSPLRDRVGDGYTF. In DNA form, the CDR3 reads TGTGCCAGCTCACCCCTGCGGGACAGGGTAGGGGATGGCTACACCTTC.